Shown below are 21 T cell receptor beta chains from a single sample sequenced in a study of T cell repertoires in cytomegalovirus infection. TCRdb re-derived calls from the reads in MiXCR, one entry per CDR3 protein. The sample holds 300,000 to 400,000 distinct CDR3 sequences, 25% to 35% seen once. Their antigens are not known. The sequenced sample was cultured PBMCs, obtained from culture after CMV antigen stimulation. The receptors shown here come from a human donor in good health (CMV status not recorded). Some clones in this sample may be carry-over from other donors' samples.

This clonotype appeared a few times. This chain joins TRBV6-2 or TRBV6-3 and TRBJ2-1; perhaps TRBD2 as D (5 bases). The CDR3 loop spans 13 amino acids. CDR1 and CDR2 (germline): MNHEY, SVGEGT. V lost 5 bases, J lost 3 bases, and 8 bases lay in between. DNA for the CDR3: TGTGCCAGCAGTCGACGGGACTACAATGAGCAGTTCTTC. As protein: CASSRRDYNEQFF.

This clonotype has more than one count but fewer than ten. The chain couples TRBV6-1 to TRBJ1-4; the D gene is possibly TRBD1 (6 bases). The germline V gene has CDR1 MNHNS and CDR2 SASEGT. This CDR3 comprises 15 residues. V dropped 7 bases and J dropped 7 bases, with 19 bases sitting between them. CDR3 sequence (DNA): TGTGCCAGCAAGACCGTCGGGGGGCGAGGTGAAAAACTGTTTTTT. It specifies CASKTVGGRGEKLFF.

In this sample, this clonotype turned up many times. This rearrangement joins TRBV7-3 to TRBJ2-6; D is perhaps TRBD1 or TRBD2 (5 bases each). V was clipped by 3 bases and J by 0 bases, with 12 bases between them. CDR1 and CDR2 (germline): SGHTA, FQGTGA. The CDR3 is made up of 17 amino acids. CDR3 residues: CASSLLGTPSGANVLTF. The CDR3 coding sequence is TGTGCCAGCAGCTTGTTAGGGACCCCCTCTGGGGCCAACGTCCTGACTTTC. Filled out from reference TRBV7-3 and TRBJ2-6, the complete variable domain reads GAGVSQTPSNKVTEKGKYVELRCDPISGHTALYWYRQSLGQGPEFLIYFQGTGAADDSGLPNDRFFAVRPEGSVSTLKIQRTERGDSAVYLCASSLLGTPSGANVLTFGAGSRLTVL.

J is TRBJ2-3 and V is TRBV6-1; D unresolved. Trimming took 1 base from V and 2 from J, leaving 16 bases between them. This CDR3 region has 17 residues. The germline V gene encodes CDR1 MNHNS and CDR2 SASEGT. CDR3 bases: TGTGCCAGCAGTGAAGAAATCTGGCAGGAGTACACAGATACGCAGTATTTT. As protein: CASSEEIWQEYTDTQYF.

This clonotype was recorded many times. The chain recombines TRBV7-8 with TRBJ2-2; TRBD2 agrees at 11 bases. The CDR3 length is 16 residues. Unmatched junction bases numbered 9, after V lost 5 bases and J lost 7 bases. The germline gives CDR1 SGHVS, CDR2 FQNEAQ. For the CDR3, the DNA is TGTGCCAGCAGCCGCACTAGCGGGAGAATTCACGGGGAGCTGTTTTTT. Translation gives CASSRTSGRIHGELFF.

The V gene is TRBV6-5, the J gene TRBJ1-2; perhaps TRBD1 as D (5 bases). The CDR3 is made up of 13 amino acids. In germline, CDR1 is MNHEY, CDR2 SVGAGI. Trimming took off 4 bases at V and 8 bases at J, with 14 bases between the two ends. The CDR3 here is CASSWRGLGGYTF. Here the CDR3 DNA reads TGTGCCAGCAGTTGGAGGGGACTTGGGGGCTACACCTTC.

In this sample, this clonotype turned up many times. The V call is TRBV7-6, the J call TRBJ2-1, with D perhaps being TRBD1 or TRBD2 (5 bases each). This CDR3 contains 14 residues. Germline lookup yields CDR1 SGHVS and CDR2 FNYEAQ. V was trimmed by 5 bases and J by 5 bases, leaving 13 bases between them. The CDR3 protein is CASSHYSGHNEQFF. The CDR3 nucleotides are TGTGCCAGCAGCCATTATTCGGGGCACAATGAGCAGTTCTTC.

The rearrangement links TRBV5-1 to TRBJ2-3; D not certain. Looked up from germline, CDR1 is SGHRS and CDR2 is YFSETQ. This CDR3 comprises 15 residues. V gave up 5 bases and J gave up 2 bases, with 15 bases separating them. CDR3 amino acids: CASRAGGSNTDTQYF. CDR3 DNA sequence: TGCGCCAGCAGGGCCGGTGGCAGCAACACAGATACGCAGTATTTT.

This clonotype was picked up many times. The CDR3 coding sequence is TGTGCCAGCAGCTATTTTAGTAGCGGCAGGGTAGGGCAAGAGACCCAGTACTTC. Translation: CASSYFSSGRVGQETQYF. The chain uses TRBV7-3 and TRBJ2-5; the D gene is possibly TRBD2 (6 bases). Trimming removed 4 bases at V and 2 bases at J, with 23 bases between. Germline V CDR1 and CDR2: SGHTA, FQGTGA. The CDR3 has 18 amino acids.

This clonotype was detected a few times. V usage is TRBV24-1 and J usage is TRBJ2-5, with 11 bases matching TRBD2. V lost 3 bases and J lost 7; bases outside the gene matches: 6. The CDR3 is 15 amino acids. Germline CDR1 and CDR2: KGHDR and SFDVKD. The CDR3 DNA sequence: TGTGCCACCAGTGATGCGACTAGCGGGGACCGGACCCAGTACTTC. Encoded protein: CATSDATSGDRTQYF.

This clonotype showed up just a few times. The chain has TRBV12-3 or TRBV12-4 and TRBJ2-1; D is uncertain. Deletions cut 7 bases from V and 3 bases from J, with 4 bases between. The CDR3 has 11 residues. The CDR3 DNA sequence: TGTGCCAGCAATTTCTACAATGAGCAGTTCTTC. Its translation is CASNFYNEQFF.

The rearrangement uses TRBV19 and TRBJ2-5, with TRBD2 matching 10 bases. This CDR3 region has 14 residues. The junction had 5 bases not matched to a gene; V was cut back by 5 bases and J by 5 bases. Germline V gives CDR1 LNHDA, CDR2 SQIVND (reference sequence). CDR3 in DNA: TGTGCCAGTAGTTTTAGCGGGAGGCCTGAGACCCAGTACTTC. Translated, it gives CASSFSGRPETQYF. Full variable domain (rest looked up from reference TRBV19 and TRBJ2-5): DGGITQSPKYLFRKEGQNVTLSCEQNLNHDAMYWYRQDPGQGLRLIYYSQIVNDFQKGDIAEGYSVSREKKESFPLTVTSAQKNPTAFYLCASSFSGRPETQYFGPGTRLLVL.

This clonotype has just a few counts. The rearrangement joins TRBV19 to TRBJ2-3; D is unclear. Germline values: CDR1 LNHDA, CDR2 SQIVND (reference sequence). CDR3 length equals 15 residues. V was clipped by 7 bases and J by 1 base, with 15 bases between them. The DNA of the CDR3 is TGTGCCAGTACCCCTTCAGGCCAGGGCACAGATACGCAGTATTTT. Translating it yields CASTPSGQGTDTQYF.

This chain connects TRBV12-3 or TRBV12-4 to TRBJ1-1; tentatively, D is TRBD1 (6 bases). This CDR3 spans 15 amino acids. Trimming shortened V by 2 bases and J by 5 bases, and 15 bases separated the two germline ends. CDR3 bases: TGTGCCAGCAGTTTAACAAAAACAGGGCTAACTGAAGCTTTCTTT. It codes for CASSLTKTGLTEAFF.

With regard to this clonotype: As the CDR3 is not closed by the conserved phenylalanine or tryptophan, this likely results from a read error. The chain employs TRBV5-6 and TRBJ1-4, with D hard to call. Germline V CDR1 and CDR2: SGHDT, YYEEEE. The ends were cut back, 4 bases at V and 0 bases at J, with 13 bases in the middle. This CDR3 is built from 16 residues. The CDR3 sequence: CASSDAGSPTNEKLFS. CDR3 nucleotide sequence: TGTGCCAGCAGCGACGCGGGCTCGCCAACTAATGAAAAACTGTTTTCT.

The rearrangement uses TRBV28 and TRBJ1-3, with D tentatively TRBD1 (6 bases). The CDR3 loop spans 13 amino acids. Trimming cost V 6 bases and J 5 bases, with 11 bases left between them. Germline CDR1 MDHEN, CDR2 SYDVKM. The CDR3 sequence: CASSHDRRNTIYF. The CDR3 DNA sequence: TGTGCCAGCAGCCACGACAGGCGAAACACCATATATTTT.

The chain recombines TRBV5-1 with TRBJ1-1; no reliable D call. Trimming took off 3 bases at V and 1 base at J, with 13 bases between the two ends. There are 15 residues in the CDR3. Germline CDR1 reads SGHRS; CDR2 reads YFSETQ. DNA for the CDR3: TGCGCCAGCAGCTCCCCAAATGGTTGGAACACTGAAGCTTTCTTT. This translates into CASSSPNGWNTEAFF.

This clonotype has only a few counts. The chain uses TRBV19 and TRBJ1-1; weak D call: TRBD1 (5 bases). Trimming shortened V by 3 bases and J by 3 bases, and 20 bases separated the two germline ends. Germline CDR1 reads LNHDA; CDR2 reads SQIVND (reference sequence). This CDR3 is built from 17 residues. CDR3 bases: TGTGCCAGTAGTATGCTTTCCAAGGGTGTAGGGGACACTGAAGCTTTCTTT. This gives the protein CASSMLSKGVGDTEAFF.

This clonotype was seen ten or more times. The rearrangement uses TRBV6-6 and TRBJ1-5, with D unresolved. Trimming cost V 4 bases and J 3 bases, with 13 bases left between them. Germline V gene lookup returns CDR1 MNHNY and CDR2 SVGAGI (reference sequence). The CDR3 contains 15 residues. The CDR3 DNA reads TGTGCCAGCAGTTCCGTCGCAGCACTCAATCAGCCCCAGCATTTT. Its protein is CASSSVAALNQPQHF.

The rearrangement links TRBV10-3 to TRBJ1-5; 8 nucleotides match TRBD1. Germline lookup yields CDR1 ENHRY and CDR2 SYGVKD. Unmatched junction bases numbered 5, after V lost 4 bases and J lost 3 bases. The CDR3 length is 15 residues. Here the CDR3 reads CAISGDQGANQPQHF. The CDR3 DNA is TGTGCCATCAGTGGAGACCAGGGGGCCAATCAGCCCCAGCATTTT.

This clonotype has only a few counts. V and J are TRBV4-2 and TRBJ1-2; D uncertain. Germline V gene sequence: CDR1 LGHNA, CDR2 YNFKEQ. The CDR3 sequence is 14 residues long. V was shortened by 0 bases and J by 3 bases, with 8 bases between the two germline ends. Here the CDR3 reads CASSQDLTHYGYTF. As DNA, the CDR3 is TGTGCCAGCAGCCAAGACCTCACACACTATGGCTACACCTTC.